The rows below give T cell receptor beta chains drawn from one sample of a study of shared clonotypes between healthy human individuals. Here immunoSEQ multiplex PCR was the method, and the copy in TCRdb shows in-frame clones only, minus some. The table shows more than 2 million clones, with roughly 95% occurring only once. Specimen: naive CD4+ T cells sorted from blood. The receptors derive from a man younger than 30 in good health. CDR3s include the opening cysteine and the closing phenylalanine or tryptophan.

CDR3aa: CASSSNRAGYTF; j_gene: TRBJ1-2; v_gene: TRBV5-1
CDR3aa: CASSDQGAKRSTEAFF; j_gene: TRBJ1-1; v_gene: TRBV6-1
CDR3aa: CASGPGLALPWGTGELFF; j_gene: TRBJ2-2; v_gene: TRBV28
CDR3aa: CASSSPGPYGYTF; j_gene: TRBJ1-2; v_gene: TRBV6-5
CDR3aa: CASSVSLGYNEQFF; j_gene: TRBJ2-1; v_gene: TRBV9
CDR3aa: CASKGLAGVDTQYF; j_gene: TRBJ2-3; v_gene: TRBV6-1
CDR3aa: CASGLTGRQETQYF; j_gene: TRBJ2-5; v_gene: TRBV12-5
CDR3aa: CASSPGLFGYTF; j_gene: TRBJ1-2; v_gene: TRBV4-2
CDR3aa: CAWKTSGGAKQFF; j_gene: TRBJ2-1; v_gene: TRBV30
CDR3aa: CASSVGESQPQHF; j_gene: TRBJ1-5; v_gene: TRBV2
CDR3aa: CASGLGQGNSPLHF; j_gene: TRBJ1-6; v_gene: TRBV12-5